This T cell receptor (beta chain) appears in the sequencing data of a study of Ad26.COV2.S vaccination and SARS-CoV-2 variants. Study summary: Of the COV1001 trial arms, the Ad26.COV2.S arm included the donor. Intramuscular Ad26.COV2.S doses were given once or twice, 56 days apart. Findings and caveats of the study: While placebo recipients had lower spike-specific TCR breadth, vaccine recipients had more.

Sequencing was performed with immunoSEQ multiplex PCR; in TCRdb, only in-frame clones are kept and a portion is missing. The sample has about 350,000 clones; 88% are singletons. Turning to this clone: Its antigen is still unknown.

Sample treatment: around 19 received Ad26.COV2.S at low or high dose, single or two shots; five or six received placebo; per-sample allocation not given. Collection of the samples took place on day 63 after the first injection of vaccine or placebo. After removal of 7 bases from V and 6 bases from J, the junction contained 6 bases not matched to a gene. The CDR3 runs 14 residues. Per the germline V gene, CDR1 is MDHEN and CDR2 is SYDVKM. The sequenced sample was peripheral blood, obtained in a trial of Ad26.COV2.S vaccine versus placebo. This receptor was identified in a person aged 18-65 years who received the Ad26.COV2.S COVID-19 vaccine or a placebo. The chain carries TRBV28 and TRBJ1-4; TRBD1 agrees at 9 bases. The CDR3 DNA sequence: TGTGCCAGCATCCCACAGGGGGCTCATGAAAAACTGTTTTTT. It is translated as CASIPQGAHEKLFF.